This T cell receptor beta chain was sequenced during a study of shared clonotypes between healthy human individuals. V trimming: 2 bases; J trimming: 4 bases; junction bases outside the gene matches: 10. Germline CDR1 SGHRS, CDR2 YFSETQ. The CDR3 loop spans 17 amino acids. Produced via immunoSEQ multiplex PCR; TCRdb's table is partial and in-frame only. This table has roughly 2,500,000 clones, roughly 93% appearing once. The sample consisted of naive CD4+ T cells from PBMCs. Subset here: CD45RA+ positively selected. This TCR was recovered from a man between 18 and 29 years old in good health. Some clones in this sample may be carry-over from other donors' samples. This chain links TRBV5-1 with TRBJ2-1, with 9 bases identical to TRBD1. CDR3 amino acids: CASSFMVSGQGYNEQFF. In DNA form, the CDR3 reads TGCGCCAGCAGCTTCATGGTCTCGGGACAGGGATACAATGAGCAGTTCTTC. The variable domain in full, with the rest retrieved from reference TRBV5-1 and TRBJ2-1, is KAGVTQTPRYLIKTRGQQVTLSCSPISGHRSVSWYQQTPGQGLQFLFEYFSETQRNKGNFPGRFSGRQFSNSRSEMNVSTLELGDSALYLCASSFMVSGQGYNEQFFGPGTRLTVL.